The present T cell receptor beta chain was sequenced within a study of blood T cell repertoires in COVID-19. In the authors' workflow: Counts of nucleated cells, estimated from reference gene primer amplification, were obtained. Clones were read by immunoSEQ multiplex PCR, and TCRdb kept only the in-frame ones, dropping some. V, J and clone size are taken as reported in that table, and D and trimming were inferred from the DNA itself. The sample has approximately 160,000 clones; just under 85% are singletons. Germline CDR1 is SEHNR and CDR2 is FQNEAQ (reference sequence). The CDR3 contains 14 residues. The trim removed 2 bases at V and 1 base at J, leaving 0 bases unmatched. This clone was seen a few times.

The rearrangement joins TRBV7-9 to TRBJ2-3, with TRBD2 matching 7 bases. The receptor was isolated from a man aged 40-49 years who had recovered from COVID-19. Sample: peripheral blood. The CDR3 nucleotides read TGTGCCAGCAGCTTAAGCGGGGGCACAGATACGCAGTATTTT. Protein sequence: CASSLSGGTDTQYF.